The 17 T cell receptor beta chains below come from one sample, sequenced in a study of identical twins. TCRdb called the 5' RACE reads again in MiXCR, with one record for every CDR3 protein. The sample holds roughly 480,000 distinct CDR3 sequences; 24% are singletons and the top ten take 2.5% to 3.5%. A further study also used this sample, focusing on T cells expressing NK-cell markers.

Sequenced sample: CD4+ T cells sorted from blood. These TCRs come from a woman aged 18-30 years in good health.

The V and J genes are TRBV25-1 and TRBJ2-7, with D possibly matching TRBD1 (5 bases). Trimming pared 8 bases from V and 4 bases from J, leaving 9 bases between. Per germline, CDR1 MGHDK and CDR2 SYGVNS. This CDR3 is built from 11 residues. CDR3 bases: TGTGCCAGCGCCGACAGTTACGAGCAGTACTTC. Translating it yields CASADSYEQYF.

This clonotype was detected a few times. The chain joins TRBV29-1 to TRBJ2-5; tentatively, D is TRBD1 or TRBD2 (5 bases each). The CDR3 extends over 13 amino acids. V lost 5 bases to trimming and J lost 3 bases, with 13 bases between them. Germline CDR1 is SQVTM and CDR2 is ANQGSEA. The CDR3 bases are TGCAGCGTTTCGACGGGACGAAAAGAGACCCAGTACTTC. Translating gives CSVSTGRKETQYF.

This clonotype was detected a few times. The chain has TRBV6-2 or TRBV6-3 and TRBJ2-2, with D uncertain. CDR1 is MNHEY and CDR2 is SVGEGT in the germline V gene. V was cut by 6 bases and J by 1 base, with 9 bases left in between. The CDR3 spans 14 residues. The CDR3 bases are TGTGCCAGCAGGAGAGACTTGAACACCGGGGAGCTGTTTTTT. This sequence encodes CASRRDLNTGELFF.

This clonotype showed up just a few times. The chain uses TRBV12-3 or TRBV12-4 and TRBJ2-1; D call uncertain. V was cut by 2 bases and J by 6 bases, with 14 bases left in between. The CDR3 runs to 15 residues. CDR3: CASSLTPLWSNEQFF. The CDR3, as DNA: TGTGCCAGCAGTTTAACACCCCTATGGTCCAATGAGCAGTTCTTC.

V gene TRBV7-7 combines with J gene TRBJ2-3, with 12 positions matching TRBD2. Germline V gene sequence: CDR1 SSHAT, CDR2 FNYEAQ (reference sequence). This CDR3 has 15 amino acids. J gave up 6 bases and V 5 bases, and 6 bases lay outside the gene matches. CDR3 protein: CASSVTSGRGDTQYF. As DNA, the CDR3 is TGTGCCAGCAGCGTGACTAGCGGGAGAGGTGATACGCAGTATTTT.

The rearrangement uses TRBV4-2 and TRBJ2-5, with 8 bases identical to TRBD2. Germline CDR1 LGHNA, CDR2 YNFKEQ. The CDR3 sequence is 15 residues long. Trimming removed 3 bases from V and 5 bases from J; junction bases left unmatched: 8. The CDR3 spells CASSQTRGGVETQYF. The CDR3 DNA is TGTGCCAGCAGCCAGACACGGGGGGGTGTTGAGACCCAGTACTTC.

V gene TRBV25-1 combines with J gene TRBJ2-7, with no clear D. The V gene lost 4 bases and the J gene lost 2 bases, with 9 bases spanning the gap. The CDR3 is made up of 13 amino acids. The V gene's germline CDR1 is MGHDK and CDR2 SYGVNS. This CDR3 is CASSGLETYEQYF. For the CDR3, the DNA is TGTGCCAGCAGTGGACTGGAAACCTACGAGCAGTACTTC.

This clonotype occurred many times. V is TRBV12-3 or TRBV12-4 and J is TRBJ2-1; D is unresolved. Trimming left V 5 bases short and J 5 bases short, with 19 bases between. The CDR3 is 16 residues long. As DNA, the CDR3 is TGTGCCAGCAGTACTCGTTTCGACTCAAGGGACAATGAGCAGTTCTTC. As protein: CASSTRFDSRDNEQFF.

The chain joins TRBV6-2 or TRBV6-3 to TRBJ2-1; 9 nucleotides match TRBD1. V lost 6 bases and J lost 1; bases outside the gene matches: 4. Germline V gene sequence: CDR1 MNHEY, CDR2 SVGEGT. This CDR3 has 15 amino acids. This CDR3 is CASSRDRVSYNEQFF. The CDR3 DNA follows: TGTGCCAGCAGCCGGGACAGGGTTTCCTACAATGAGCAGTTCTTC.

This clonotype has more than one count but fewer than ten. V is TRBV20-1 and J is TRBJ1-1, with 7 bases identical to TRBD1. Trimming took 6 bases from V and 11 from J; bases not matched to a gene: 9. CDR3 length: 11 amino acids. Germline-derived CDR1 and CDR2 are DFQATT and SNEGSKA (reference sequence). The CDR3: CSASINRGAFF. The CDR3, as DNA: TGCAGTGCCAGTATAAACAGGGGCGCTTTCTTT.

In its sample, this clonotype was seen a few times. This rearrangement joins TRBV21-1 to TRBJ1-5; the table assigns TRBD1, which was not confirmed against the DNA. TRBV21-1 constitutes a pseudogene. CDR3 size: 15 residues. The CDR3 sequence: CASSYRQTSNQPQHF. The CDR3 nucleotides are TGTGCCAGCAGCTATCGACAGACAAGCAATCAGCCCCAGCATTTT.

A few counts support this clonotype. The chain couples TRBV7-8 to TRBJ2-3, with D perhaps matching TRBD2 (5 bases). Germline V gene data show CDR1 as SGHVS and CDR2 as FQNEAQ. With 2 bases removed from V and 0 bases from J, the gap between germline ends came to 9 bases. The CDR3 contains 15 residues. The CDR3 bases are TGTGCCAGCAGCTTACGGGAAATTAGCACAGATACGCAGTATTTT. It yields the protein CASSLREISTDTQYF.

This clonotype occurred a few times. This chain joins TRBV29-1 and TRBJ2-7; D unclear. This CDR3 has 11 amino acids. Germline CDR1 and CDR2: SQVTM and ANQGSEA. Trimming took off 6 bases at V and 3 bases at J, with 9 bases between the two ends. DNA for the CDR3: TGCAGCGTGGGGTGGAACTACGAGCAGTACTTC. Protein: CSVGWNYEQYF.

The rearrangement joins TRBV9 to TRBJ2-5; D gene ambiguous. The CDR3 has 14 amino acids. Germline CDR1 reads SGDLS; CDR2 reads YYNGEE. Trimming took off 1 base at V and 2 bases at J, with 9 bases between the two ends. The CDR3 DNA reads TGTGCCAGCAGCGTAAATCCTGGGCAAGAGACCCAGTACTTC. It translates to CASSVNPGQETQYF.

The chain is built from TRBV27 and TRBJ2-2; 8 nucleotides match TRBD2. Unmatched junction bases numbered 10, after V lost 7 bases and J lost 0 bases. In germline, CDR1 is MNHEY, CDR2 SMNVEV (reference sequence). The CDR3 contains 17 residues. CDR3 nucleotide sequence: TGTGCCAGCACCCCCGGGAGGGGGGGCGCGAACACCGGGGAGCTGTTTTTT. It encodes CASTPGRGGANTGELFF.

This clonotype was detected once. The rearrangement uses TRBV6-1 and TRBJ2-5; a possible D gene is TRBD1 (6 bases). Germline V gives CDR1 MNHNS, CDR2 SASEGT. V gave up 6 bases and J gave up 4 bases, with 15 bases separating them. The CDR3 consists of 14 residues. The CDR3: CASSQVLGGETQYF. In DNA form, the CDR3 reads TGTGCCAGCAGCCAAGTTCTAGGGGGAGAGACCCAGTACTTC.

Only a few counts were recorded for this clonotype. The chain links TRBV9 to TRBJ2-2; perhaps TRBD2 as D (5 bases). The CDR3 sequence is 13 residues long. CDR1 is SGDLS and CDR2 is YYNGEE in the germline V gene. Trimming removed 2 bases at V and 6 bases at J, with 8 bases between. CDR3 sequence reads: CASSVRDPGELFF. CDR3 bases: TGTGCCAGCAGCGTGAGGGATCCCGGGGAGCTGTTTTTT.